These 7 T cell receptor beta chains came from one sample sequenced in a study of T cell responses to AZD1222 COVID-19 vaccine. The method was immunoSEQ multiplex PCR; TCRdb's version includes in-frame clones alone and lacks a portion of them. The sample yields hundreds of thousands of clones, 85% to 95% seen once. The starting material was peripheral blood, obtained on day 0 of MenACWY control vaccination. The receptors come from an adult in good health.

V gene TRBV9 combines with J gene TRBJ2-7, with 7 bases aligning to TRBD1. V dropped 4 bases and J dropped 5; count of bases not matched to a gene: 9. This CDR3 has 14 amino acids. CDR1 and CDR2 from the germline V gene are SGDLS and YYNGEE. Here the CDR3 DNA reads TGTGCCAGCAGCAACGACAGGGAAAGCGACGAGCAGTACTTC. It codes for CASSNDRESDEQYF.

In its sample, this clone was seen once. The chain has TRBV19 and TRBJ1-1; D is uncertain. V lost 10 bases and J lost 0, with 24 bases in between. The CDR3 has 17 residues. From germline, CDR1 is LNHDA and CDR2 SQIVND (reference sequence). CDR3 in amino acids: CATGEAPGRVMNTEAFF. CDR3 sequence (DNA): TGTGCCACCGGGGAGGCCCCTGGTAGGGTAATGAACACTGAAGCTTTCTTT.

V usage is TRBV5-5 and J usage is TRBJ2-1; TRBD1 matches 9 bases. The CDR3 contains 16 residues. V gave up 0 bases and J gave up 2 bases; unmatched junction bases: 3. The germline V gene has CDR1 SGHKS and CDR2 YYEKEE (reference sequence). The CDR3 protein is CASSLGGTGTYNEQFF. CDR3 bases: TGTGCCAGCAGCTTGGGGGGGACAGGGACCTACAATGAGCAGTTCTTC.

This clone came up once. The chain recombines TRBV10-2 with TRBJ2-2; D may correspond to TRBD1 or TRBD2 (6 bases each). Trimming stripped 8 bases from V and 4 bases from J, with 14 bases between. The V gene's germline CDR1 is WSHSY and CDR2 SAAADI. There are 14 residues in the CDR3. As DNA, the CDR3 is TGCGCCAGCTCGGCGGGACAAGTCACCGGGGAGCTGTTTTTT. It codes for CASSAGQVTGELFF.

The chain couples TRBV6-2 or TRBV6-3 to TRBJ1-2, with TRBD1 matching over 8 bases. Trimming cost V 6 bases and J 4 bases; bases outside gene matches: 13. The CDR3 runs 16 residues. Germline assignment: CDR1 MNHEY and CDR2 SVGEGT. CDR3 loop: CASSYNPGQEGYGYTF. The CDR3, as DNA: TGTGCCAGCAGCTATAATCCGGGACAGGAGGGCTATGGCTACACCTTC.

The table lists this clone with a count of one. V gene TRBV20-1 combines with J gene TRBJ2-1, with TRBD1 identical over 9 bases. V gave up 3 bases and J gave up 8 bases; unmatched junction bases: 11. The germline gives CDR1 DFQATT, CDR2 SNEGSKA (reference sequence). This CDR3 has 15 amino acids. The CDR3 is CSASPSGQGPDEQFF. The CDR3 region has the DNA TGCAGTGCTAGTCCGTCGGGACAGGGTCCCGATGAGCAGTTCTTC.

V gene TRBV11-2 combines with J gene TRBJ2-1; D unclear. Trimming took off 5 bases at V and 9 bases at J, with 11 bases between the two ends. CDR3 length: 12 residues. Germline CDR1 is SGHAT and CDR2 is FQNNGV. CDR3 loop: CASSPSWGEQFF. The CDR3 DNA is TGTGCCAGCAGCCCCTCCTGGGGTGAGCAGTTCTTC.